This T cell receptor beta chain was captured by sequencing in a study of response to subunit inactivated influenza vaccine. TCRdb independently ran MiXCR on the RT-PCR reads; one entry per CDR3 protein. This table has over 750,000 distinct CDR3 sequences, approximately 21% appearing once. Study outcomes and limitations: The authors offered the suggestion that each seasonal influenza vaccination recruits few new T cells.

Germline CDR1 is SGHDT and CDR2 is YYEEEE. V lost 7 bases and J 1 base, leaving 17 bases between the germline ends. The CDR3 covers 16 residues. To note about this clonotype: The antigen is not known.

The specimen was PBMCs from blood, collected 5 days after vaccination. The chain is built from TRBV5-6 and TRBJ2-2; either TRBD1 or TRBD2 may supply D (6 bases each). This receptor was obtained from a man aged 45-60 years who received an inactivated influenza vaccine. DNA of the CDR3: TGTGCCAGCGACCGGAGACGGGGGCAGAACACCGGGGAGCTGTTTTTT. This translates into CASDRRRGQNTGELFF.